This is a list of T cell receptor beta chains from one sample in a study of blood T cells in healthy people across ages. TCRdb processed the 5' RACE reads anew with MiXCR; each CDR3 protein has one entry. This table has about 1.8 million distinct CDR3 sequences, 49% appearing once. Sequencing was performed on blood. These receptors all stem from a woman aged 40 to 49 in good health. The CDR3 runs from the conserved cysteine through the conserved F or W. Each record gives: V gene, clone size, D gene, J gene, CDR3 protein, CDR3 DNA. A D gene is named only where the DNA matches it firmly. The size of a clone is reported for some rows only, either as once, few or many, or as a class for expanded clones.

TRBV20-1	NA	NA	TRBJ2-3	CSATAGAGTDTQYF	TGCAGTGCCACCGCGGGGGCAGGGACAGATACGCAGTATTTT
TRBV7-8	NA	TRBD2	TRBJ2-1	CASSPGGGGVSNEQFF	TGTGCCAGCAGCCCCGGCGGCGGGGGGGTGAGCAATGAGCAGTTCTTC
TRBV9	NA	TRBD2	TRBJ2-5	CASSHQRGSGGAGLRETQYF	TGTGCCAGCAGCCACCAGAGGGGTAGCGGGGGGGCCGGTCTACGTGAGACCCAGTACTTC
TRBV5-1	NA	TRBD1	TRBJ2-1	CASSLVSGGNNEQFF	TGCGCCAGCAGCTTGGTATCAGGGGGCAACAATGAGCAGTTCTTC
TRBV20-1	many	TRBD2	TRBJ2-7	CSARLAGLDEQYF	TGCAGTGCTCGACTAGCGGGGCTCGACGAGCAGTACTTC
TRBV7-2	NA	NA	TRBJ1-2	CASSHDSYGYTF	TGTGCCAGCAGCCACGACAGCTATGGCTACACCTTC
TRBV9	NA	TRBD1	TRBJ1-2	CASSAPGTGAHYGYTF	TGTGCCAGCAGCGCCCCTGGGACAGGGGCTCACTATGGCTACACCTTC
TRBV7-2	few	NA	TRBJ2-5	CASSLYFRETQYF	TGTGCCAGCAGCTTATATTTCAGGGAGACCCAGTACTTC
TRBV4-1	few	NA	TRBJ2-7	CASSQDPTGDYEQYF	TGCGCCAGCAGCCAAGATCCAACCGGAGACTACGAGCAGTACTTC
TRBV9	NA	TRBD2	TRBJ2-1	CASTDWTGGNEQFF	TGTGCCAGCACCGATTGGACGGGGGGCAATGAGCAGTTCTTC
TRBV13	NA	NA	TRBJ2-1	CASSRGRVYNEQFF	TGTGCCAGCAGCCGCGGACGGGTCTACAATGAGCAGTTCTTC
TRBV10-2	NA	TRBD1	TRBJ2-5	CASSGPGQGKETQYF	TGCGCCAGCAGTGGACCGGGACAGGGGAAAGAGACCCAGTACTTC
TRBV5-6	NA	NA	TRBJ1-6	CASSPGGGLNSPLHF	TGTGCCAGCAGCCCGGGAGGAGGGCTTAATTCACCCCTCCACTTT
TRBV27	NA	NA	TRBJ2-7	CASSNYEGAPFSYEQYF	TGTGCCAGCAGCAATTATGAAGGGGCCCCCTTCTCCTACGAGCAGTACTTC
TRBV28	NA	NA	TRBJ2-1	CASSLGSVGSDEQFF	TGTGCCAGCAGTTTAGGGTCGGTCGGATCCGATGAGCAGTTCTTC
TRBV7-9	NA	TRBD2	TRBJ2-1	CASERGGVYNEQFF	TGTGCCAGCGAGCGGGGGGGCGTCTACAATGAGCAGTTCTTC
TRBV7-2	many	NA	TRBJ1-6	CASSDRGNSPLHF	TGTGCCAGCTCAGATCGGGGCAATTCACCCCTCCACTTT
TRBV4-2	NA	NA	TRBJ1-6	CASSPQPKGDDSPLHF	TGTGCCAGCAGCCCTCAACCAAAAGGGGACGATTCACCCCTCCACTTT
TRBV6-1	NA	TRBD1	TRBJ1-2	CASTGQVTNYGYTF	TGTGCCAGCACCGGACAGGTTACTAACTATGGCTACACCTTC
TRBV18	NA	TRBD1	TRBJ2-5	CASSTPGTEETQYF	TGTGCCAGCTCAACCCCCGGGACAGAAGAGACCCAGTACTTC
TRBV4-2	NA	TRBD2	TRBJ2-2	CASSQEGTTFSGELFF	TGTGCCAGCAGCCAAGAAGGGACTACTTTTAGCGGGGAGCTGTTTTTT
TRBV7-9	few	NA	TRBJ2-1	CASSPTSKRLYNEQFF	TGTGCCAGCAGCCCTACCTCGAAAAGGCTCTACAATGAGCAGTTCTTC
TRBV28	few	TRBD1	TRBJ2-1	CASSPWDRYNEQFF	TGTGCCAGCAGTCCATGGGACAGATACAATGAGCAGTTCTTC
TRBV12-5	few	NA	TRBJ1-2	CASGSDRVYGYTF	TGTGCTAGTGGTTCGGACAGAGTCTATGGCTACACCTTC
TRBV12-3/TRBV12-4	NA	NA	TRBJ1-4	CASSFLAANEKLFF	NA
TRBV11-1	NA	NA	TRBJ2-1	CASSHSSRSSYNEQFF	TGTGCCAGCAGCCACAGCAGCCGCAGCTCCTACAATGAGCAGTTCTTC
TRBV6-2/TRBV6-3	NA	NA	TRBJ1-2	CASSSTGGHGGYTF	TGTGCCAGCAGTTCCACAGGAGGCCACGGCGGCTACACCTTC
TRBV7-2	few	TRBD2	TRBJ2-6	CASSLVQRGFSGANVLTF	TGTGCCAGCAGCTTAGTTCAGCGGGGGTTCTCTGGGGCCAACGTCCTGACTTTC
TRBV9	NA	NA	TRBJ1-3	CASSQPRGTAGNTIYF	TGTGCCAGTAGCCAACCGAGAGGGACGGCTGGAAACACCATATATTTT
TRBV7-8	few	NA	TRBJ2-5	CASSPQPQETQYF	TGTGCCAGCAGTCCTCAACCTCAAGAGACCCAGTACTTC
TRBV29-1	NA	TRBD1	TRBJ2-1	CSVVTGGGPRGEQFF	TGCAGCGTCGTGACAGGGGGAGGTCCCAGGGGTGAGCAGTTCTTC
TRBV6-5	NA	TRBD2	TRBJ2-7	CASRDLAGGSYEQYF	TGTGCCAGCAGGGACCTAGCGGGGGGCTCCTACGAGCAGTACTTC
TRBV20-1	few	TRBD1	TRBJ2-7	CSARGRQGKLGSYEQYF	TGCAGTGCCCGGGGGAGACAGGGGAAATTAGGATCCTACGAGCAGTACTTC
TRBV15	once	TRBD2	TRBJ2-5	CATSRSGAQEAQYF	TGTGCCACCAGCAGGAGCGGGGCTCAAGAGGCCCAGTACTTC
TRBV10-3	few	NA	TRBJ2-3	CATHLQGSDTQYF	TGTGCCACCCATTTACAGGGATCAGATACGCAGTATTTT
TRBV20-1	NA	NA	TRBJ2-1	CSASDFYNEQFF	TGCAGTGCTAGCGACTTCTACAATGAGCAGTTCTTC
TRBV20-1	NA	NA	TRBJ2-5	CSQTRRETQYF	TGCTCCCAGACTAGAAGGGAGACCCAGTACTTC
TRBV7-9	NA	TRBD2	TRBJ2-7	CASSARSAGFYKQYF	TGTGCCAGCAGCGCCCGATCAGCGGGATTCTACAAGCAGTACTTC
TRBV4-1	NA	NA	TRBJ2-7	CASSQEQQEIYEQYF	TGCGCCAGCAGCCAAGAGCAACAGGAGATCTACGAGCAGTACTTC
TRBV11-2	NA	TRBD2	TRBJ2-7	CASSLAWRGASYEQYF	TGTGCCAGCAGCTTAGCCTGGCGGGGGGCCAGCTACGAGCAGTACTTC
TRBV7-9	few	NA	TRBJ2-1	CACLSGSSYNEQFF	TGTGCCTGCCTTTCTGGAAGCTCCTACAATGAGCAGTTCTTC
TRBV9	few	NA	TRBJ2-7	CASSVAQNAYEQYF	TGTGCCAGCAGCGTAGCGCAGAACGCCTACGAGCAGTACTTC
TRBV7-2	NA	NA	TRBJ1-6	CASSPRGQSSYNSPLHF	TGTGCCAGCAGCCCTAGAGGACAAAGCTCCTATAATTCACCCCTCCACTTT
TRBV5-1	many	NA	TRBJ2-5	CASSLQGETQYF	TGTGCCAGCAGTTTACAGGGAGAGACCCAGTACTTC
TRBV24-1	NA	TRBD1	TRBJ2-3	CATSDFGTGVGTDTQYF	TGTGCCACCAGTGATTTTGGGACAGGGGTGGGCACAGATACGCAGTATTTT
TRBV20-1	NA	TRBD1	TRBJ1-2	CSALGGQGPQGSYGYTF	TGCAGTGCCTTAGGGGGACAGGGGCCCCAGGGGTCCTATGGCTACACCTTC
TRBV9	few	TRBD1	TRBJ1-2	CASSVVQGGIYGYTF	TGTGCCAGCAGCGTAGTTCAAGGGGGCATCTATGGCTACACCTTC
TRBV5-1	few	TRBD1	TRBJ2-7	CASSTRQGSPYEQYF	TGCGCCAGCAGCACCCGACAGGGATCACCCTACGAGCAGTACTTC
TRBV15	NA	TRBD2	TRBJ2-1	CALRTSGSYNEQFF	TGTGCCCTAAGGACTAGTGGGTCCTACAATGAGCAGTTCTTC
TRBV13	NA	TRBD1	TRBJ2-7	CASSTGFPGQGAYEQYF	TGTGCCAGCAGCACAGGGTTCCCGGGGCAGGGGGCCTACGAGCAGTACTTC
TRBV20-1	NA	TRBD2	TRBJ2-1	CSSTGLAGSYNEQFF	TGCAGTTCTACTGGGCTAGCGGGGTCCTACAATGAGCAGTTCTTC
TRBV20-1	few	TRBD2	TRBJ2-5	CSARDEAGGPGTQYF	TGCAGTGCTAGAGATGAGGCGGGGGGGCCCGGGACCCAGTACTTC
TRBV13	NA	TRBD1	TRBJ2-3	CASSSGTGGIDTQYF	TGTGCCAGCAGCTCCGGGACAGGGGGCATAGATACGCAGTATTTT
TRBV7-2	NA	TRBD1	TRBJ1-6	CASRVSGGNSPLHF	TGTGCCAGCAGGGTTTCAGGGGGTAATTCACCCCTCCACTTT
TRBV7-9	NA	NA	TRBJ2-7	CASSLDGMGRYEQYF	TGTGCCAGCAGCTTGGATGGAATGGGCCGATACGAGCAGTACTTC
TRBV5-1	NA	TRBD1	TRBJ1-6	CASSLEGQGQTPLHF	TGCGCCAGCAGCTTGGAAGGACAGGGACAAACACCCCTCCACTTT
TRBV20-1	NA	TRBD1	TRBJ1-1	CSAGQGDTEAFF	TGCAGTGCGGGACAGGGGGACACTGAAGCTTTCTTT
TRBV13	NA	NA	TRBJ2-7	CASSSTRTGYYEQYF	TGTGCCAGCAGCTCCACACGGACTGGCTACTACGAGCAGTACTTC
TRBV9	few	NA	TRBJ2-1	CASTQSLVRNNEQFF	TGTGCCAGCACCCAGAGTCTGGTGAGGAATAATGAGCAGTTCTTC